The 29 T cell receptor beta chains below come from one sample, sequenced in a study of shared clonotypes between healthy human individuals. The table came from immunoSEQ multiplex PCR; TCRdb's copy has only in-frame clones and leaves some out. Of roughly 1,500,000 clones listed, under 99% are singletons. Sample: naive CD4+ T cells sorted from blood. Subset denoted: CD45RA+ positively selected. These receptors were collected from a man aged 30 to 45 in good health.

The chain combines TRBV11-2 with TRBJ2-5; D is possibly TRBD1 or TRBD2 (5 bases each). The CDR3 is 14 residues long. Deletions cut 1 base from V and 4 bases from J, with 10 bases between. Per the germline V gene, CDR1 is SGHAT and CDR2 is FQNNGV. CDR3 nucleotide sequence: TGTGCCAGCAGCTTAGGGGGGAGCCTAGAGACCCAGTACTTC. Translation gives CASSLGGSLETQYF.

The chain has TRBV7-8 and TRBJ1-4, with TRBD1 matching 7 bases. The germline V gene encodes CDR1 SGHVS and CDR2 FQNEAQ. Trimming cost V 3 bases and J 14 bases; bases outside gene matches: 12. The CDR3 runs to 14 residues. The CDR3 reads CASSFGSRDSSLFF. The CDR3, as DNA: TGTGCCAGCAGCTTTGGGTCTAGGGACAGTAGTCTGTTTTTT.

The chain recombines TRBV2 with TRBJ1-5, with D possibly TRBD1 on 5 matching bases. The germline CDR1 and CDR2 sequences are SNHLY and FYNNEI. V lost 3 bases and J lost 0, with 9 bases in between. The CDR3 contains 15 residues. The CDR3 loop is CASSDRAHSNQPQHF. The CDR3 DNA is TGTGCCAGCAGTGACAGGGCGCATAGCAATCAGCCCCAGCATTTT.

The genes are TRBV29-1 and TRBJ1-2, with D perhaps TRBD1 (6 bases). There are 12 residues in the CDR3. Germline CDR1 is SQVTM and CDR2 is ANQGSEA. The ends were cut back, 8 bases at V and 5 bases at J, with 15 bases in the middle. CDR3 protein: CSTTGGGYGYTF. The DNA for the CDR3 is TGCAGCACGACAGGAGGCGGGTATGGCTACACCTTC.

The rearrangement joins TRBV5-5 to TRBJ1-4, with unresolved D. The germline V and J ends were trimmed by 4 bases and 5 bases, with 6 bases remaining between them. This CDR3 spans 12 amino acids. The germline V gene has CDR1 SGHKS and CDR2 YYEKEE (reference sequence). CDR3 bases: TGTGCCAGCAGCCGCGTGAATGAAAAACTGTTTTTT. Translation gives CASSRVNEKLFF. The entire variable domain, with the rest obtained from reference TRBV5-5 and TRBJ1-4, is as follows: DAGVTQSPTHLIKTRGQQVTLRCSPISGHKSVSWYQQVLGQGPQFIFQYYEKEERGRGNFPDRFSARQFPNYSSELNVNALLLGDSALYLCASSRVNEKLFFGSGTQLSVL.

V gene TRBV5-1 combines with J gene TRBJ1-1; TRBD1 aligns across 9 bases. The V gene end was trimmed by 0 bases and the J gene end by 8 bases; junction bases not matched to a gene: 8. The CDR3 spans 15 residues. Germline-derived CDR1 and CDR2 are SGHRS and YFSETQ. This chain's CDR3 is CASSLGPGQGPEAFF. For the CDR3, the DNA is TGCGCCAGCAGCTTGGGGCCTGGACAGGGGCCCGAAGCTTTCTTT.

The V and J genes are TRBV7-9 and TRBJ1-5; D call uncertain. Germline V gene lookup returns CDR1 SEHNR and CDR2 FQNEAQ (reference sequence). The CDR3 runs to 12 residues. V was cut by 4 bases and J by 5 bases, with 6 bases left in between. The CDR3 loop is CASSSYDQPQHF. For the CDR3, the DNA is TGTGCCAGCAGCTCCTACGATCAGCCCCAGCATTTT.

The rearrangement links TRBV11-2 to TRBJ1-4, with 8 nucleotides matching TRBD1. CDR1 SGHAT and CDR2 FQNNGV come from the germline V gene. The CDR3 contains 15 residues. V lost 0 bases, J lost 5 bases, and 2 bases stayed unmatched. CDR3 coding DNA: TGTGCCAGCAGCTTAGATGGGACAGGAAATGAAAAACTGTTTTTT. Translating gives CASSLDGTGNEKLFF.

The chain carries TRBV28 and TRBJ2-7, with 7 bases identical to TRBD2. Germline V gene sequence: CDR1 MDHEN, CDR2 SYDVKM. The CDR3 length is 16 residues. V gave up 6 bases and J gave up 0 bases; unmatched junction bases: 11. The CDR3 region has the DNA TGTGCCAGCAGCCGCAATAGCGGGCGTTACTCCTACGAGCAGTACTTC. Translation gives CASSRNSGRYSYEQYF.

There are a few counts of this clone. Here the CDR3 reads CASSLTGNTIYF. The CDR3 DNA is TGTGCCAGCAGCTTAACCGGAAACACCATATATTTT. This chain connects TRBV7-6 to TRBJ1-3; D uncertain. Per germline, CDR1 SGHVS and CDR2 FNYEAQ. V lost 2 bases and J lost 4, with 3 bases in between. The CDR3 is 12 amino acids.

The V gene is TRBV5-1, the J gene TRBJ2-5; D tentatively reads TRBD1 or TRBD2 (5 bases each). CDR3 size: 13 residues. Germline CDR1 is SGHRS and CDR2 is YFSETQ. V lost 5 bases and J 0 bases, leaving 8 bases between the germline ends. CDR3 DNA sequence: TGCGCCAGCAGTCCGGGGCACCAAGAGACCCAGTACTTC. Its translation is CASSPGHQETQYF.

This chain connects TRBV27 to TRBJ2-7, with 8 bases lining up with TRBD1. Trimming at V came to 5 bases and at J to 0 bases, leaving 9 bases not matched to a gene. Germline V gene lookup returns CDR1 MNHEY and CDR2 SMNVEV (reference sequence). This CDR3 region has 16 residues. CDR3 in DNA: TGTGCCAGCAGTGGGTACGGCAGGGGGCACTCCTACGAGCAGTACTTC. Translation gives CASSGYGRGHSYEQYF.

V gene TRBV19 combines with J gene TRBJ2-3, with 9 bases matching TRBD2. Unmatched junction bases numbered 7, after V lost 4 bases and J lost 5 bases. Germline CDR1 LNHDA, CDR2 SQIVND (reference sequence). The CDR3 has 15 amino acids. The CDR3 is CASSTGLAFVDTQYF. CDR3 bases: TGTGCCAGTAGTACGGGACTAGCCTTCGTAGATACGCAGTATTTT.

This chain joins TRBV18 and TRBJ2-7; D is undetermined. Germline loops: CDR1 KGHSH, CDR2 LQKENI. Trimming removed 0 bases at V and 5 bases at J, with 8 bases between. The CDR3 sequence is 13 residues long. CDR3 DNA: TGTGCCAGCTCACCACCTTCGCTGAACGAGCAGTACTTC. It yields the protein CASSPPSLNEQYF.

The chain carries TRBV5-1 and TRBJ2-1; 7 positions agree with TRBD2. CDR1 SGHRS and CDR2 YFSETQ come from the germline V gene. V trimming: 0 bases; J trimming: 3 bases; junction bases outside the gene matches: 3. This CDR3 is 15 amino acids long. CDR3 protein: CASSLVSGDYNEQFF. CDR3 sequence (DNA): TGCGCCAGCAGCTTGGTGAGCGGGGACTACAATGAGCAGTTCTTC. Drawing the rest from reference TRBV5-1 and TRBJ2-1, the complete variable domain is KAGVTQTPRYLIKTRGQQVTLSCSPISGHRSVSWYQQTPGQGLQFLFEYFSETQRNKGNFPGRFSGRQFSNSRSEMNVSTLELGDSALYLCASSLVSGDYNEQFFGPGTRLTVL.

The chain links TRBV6-4 to TRBJ2-1; D ambiguous. V lost 3 bases and J lost 4, with 10 bases in between. CDR1 and CDR2 from the germline V gene are MRHNA and SNTAGT. The CDR3 is made up of 14 amino acids. The CDR3 DNA reads TGTGCCAGCAGTGAGGATGTGGGGTACAATGAGCAGTTCTTC. Residues: CASSEDVGYNEQFF.

This sequence joins TRBV18 and TRBJ2-1, with a tentative D call TRBD2 (5 bases). V was shortened by 2 bases and J by 10 bases, with 9 bases between the two germline ends. Germline V gene data show CDR1 as KGHSH and CDR2 as LQKENI. This CDR3 is built from 12 residues. DNA of the CDR3: TGTGCCAGCTCACCAAGGACTGGGGAGCAGTTCTTC. This translates into CASSPRTGEQFF.

The chain combines TRBV18 with TRBJ2-5; D is ambiguous. CDR3 length: 13 amino acids. Germline V gene lookup returns CDR1 KGHSH and CDR2 LQKENI. Trimming took off 3 bases at V and 2 bases at J, with 7 bases between the two ends. The DNA of the CDR3 is TGTGCCAGCTCACCGGCAGTTCAAGAGACCCAGTACTTC. It yields the protein CASSPAVQETQYF. Combining the CDR3 with reference TRBV18 and TRBJ2-5 gives the whole variable domain NAGVMQNPRHLVRRRGQEARLRCSPMKGHSHVYWYRQLPEEGLKFMVYLQKENIIDESGMPKERFSAEFPKEGPSILRIQQVVRGDSAAYFCASSPAVQETQYFGPGTRLLVL.

The rearrangement links TRBV5-1 to TRBJ2-7; 13 nucleotides line up with TRBD2. Germline-derived CDR1 and CDR2 are SGHRS and YFSETQ. Germline trimming cut 1 base from V and 5 bases from J; bases unmatched to any gene: 6. The CDR3 consists of 16 residues. The DNA for the CDR3 is TGCGCCAGCAGCTTGCGCCCGGGACTAGCGGGAAACGAGCAGTACTTC. It encodes CASSLRPGLAGNEQYF.

The rearrangement uses TRBV9 and TRBJ1-4; 9 nucleotides agree with TRBD1. CDR3 length: 15 residues. Germline assignment: CDR1 SGDLS and CDR2 YYNGEE. With V trimmed by 3 bases and J by 4 bases, 4 bases remained unmatched. This CDR3 is CASSARQGVNEKLFF. In nucleotides, the CDR3 is TGTGCCAGCAGCGCGCGACAGGGGGTTAATGAAAAACTGTTTTTT.

The V and J genes are TRBV2 and TRBJ1-1; a weak D match, TRBD1 (5 bases). V was pared by 2 bases and J by 1 base, with 8 bases between. The CDR3 spans 14 residues. Germline-derived CDR1 and CDR2 are SNHLY and FYNNEI. The CDR3 region has the DNA TGTGCCAGCAGTGAATTTAGGGGGAACACTGAAGCTTTCTTT. Its protein is CASSEFRGNTEAFF. The variable domain in full, with the rest retrieved from reference TRBV2 and TRBJ1-1, is EPEVTQTPSHQVTQMGQEVILRCVPISNHLYFYWYRQILGQKVEFLVSFYNNEISEKSEIFDDQFSVERPDGSNFTLKIRSTKLEDSAMYFCASSEFRGNTEAFFGQGTRLTVV.

This sequence joins TRBV5-4 and TRBJ2-7; TRBD1 matches at 12 bases. The V and J ends lost 4 bases and 2 bases, in that order; junction bases with no gene match: 1. CDR3 length equals 14 residues. Germline CDR1 reads SGHNT; CDR2 reads YYREEE (reference sequence). In DNA, the CDR3 is TGTGCCAGCAGCCGGGACAGGGGGCCCTACGAGCAGTACTTC. It specifies CASSRDRGPYEQYF.

The chain carries TRBV19 and TRBJ2-1; 12 nucleotides align to TRBD2. This CDR3 contains 19 residues. The V gene end was trimmed by 3 bases and the J gene end by 2 bases; junction bases not matched to a gene: 11. Germline values: CDR1 LNHDA, CDR2 SQIVND (reference sequence). The CDR3 sequence: CASSIRTLAGGPAYNEQFF. The CDR3 bases are TGTGCCAGTAGTATCCGGACTCTAGCGGGAGGGCCCGCCTACAATGAGCAGTTCTTC.

The chain employs TRBV5-1 and TRBJ1-1; D not certain. V was cut by 0 bases and J by 6 bases, with 9 bases left in between. This CDR3 spans 13 amino acids. From germline, CDR1 is SGHRS and CDR2 YFSETQ. CDR3 bases: TGCGCCAGCAGCTTGGAAGGGATGGCTGAAGCTTTCTTT. It codes for CASSLEGMAEAFF.

This chain links TRBV25-1 with TRBJ1-4, with a possible D match to TRBD1 (5 bases). The length of the CDR3 is 14 residues. Trimming stripped 2 bases from V and 7 bases from J, with 11 bases between. Germline-derived CDR1 and CDR2 are MGHDK and SYGVNS. The CDR3 coding sequence is TGTGCCAGCAGTGAACCGGGACGGACTGAAAAACTGTTTTTT. Its translation: CASSEPGRTEKLFF.

In this sample, this clone turned up once. This chain uses TRBV7-8 with TRBJ1-5, with 10 bases matching TRBD1. Germline V gene lookup returns CDR1 SGHVS and CDR2 FQNEAQ. The CDR3 is 19 amino acids. Unmatched junction bases numbered 12, after V lost 4 bases and J lost 0 bases. This CDR3 reads CASSSAPGQGIYSNQPQHF. In DNA form, the CDR3 reads TGTGCCAGCAGCTCAGCTCCGGGACAGGGGATATATAGCAATCAGCCCCAGCATTTT.

The rearrangement joins TRBV5-1 to TRBJ2-2; 10 bases match TRBD1. The length of the CDR3 is 16 residues. Unmatched junction bases numbered 8, after V lost 4 bases and J lost 5 bases. CDR1 is SGHRS, CDR2 YFSETQ, per germline. The CDR3 nucleotides are TGCGCCAGCAGCCCCCGTGGACAGGGGGGGACCGGGGAGCTGTTTTTT. This gives the protein CASSPRGQGGTGELFF. Looking up the rest from reference TRBV5-1 and TRBJ2-2 gives the full variable domain: KAGVTQTPRYLIKTRGQQVTLSCSPISGHRSVSWYQQTPGQGLQFLFEYFSETQRNKGNFPGRFSGRQFSNSRSEMNVSTLELGDSALYLCASSPRGQGGTGELFFGEGSRLTVL.

The chain combines TRBV14 with TRBJ2-7, with 9 nucleotides matching TRBD2. V gave up 1 base and J gave up 0 bases; unmatched junction bases: 16. There are 20 residues in the CDR3. Germline V CDR1 and CDR2: SGHDN, FVKESK. CDR3 bases: TGTGCCAGCAGCCAAGGAAGGCGACGGAATAGCGGGAGCCGCTCCTACGAGCAGTACTTC. This gives the protein CASSQGRRRNSGSRSYEQYF. The variable domain in full, completed from reference TRBV14 and TRBJ2-7, reads EAGVTQFPSHSVIEKGQTVTLRCDPISGHDNLYWYRRVMGKEIKFLLHFVKESKQDESGMPNNRFLAERTGGTYSTLKVQPAELEDSGVYFCASSQGRRRNSGSRSYEQYFGPGTRLTVT.

This sequence joins TRBV2 and TRBJ2-3; D possibly corresponds to TRBD1 (6 bases). This CDR3 contains 15 residues. In germline, CDR1 is SNHLY, CDR2 FYNNEI. The V end lost 4 bases, the J end lost 2 bases, and 13 bases lay between the germline ends. The CDR3 region is CASSVMAGVTDTQYF. The CDR3 bases are TGTGCCAGCAGTGTTATGGCAGGGGTCACAGATACGCAGTATTTT.